The sequence of this T cell receptor beta chain was determined in a study of blood T cell repertoires in COVID-19. The table came from immunoSEQ multiplex PCR; TCRdb's copy has only in-frame clones and leaves some out. The table includes over 90,000 clones, roughly 90% detected once. Germline CDR1 is SQVTM and CDR2 is ANQGSEA. After removal of 0 bases from V and 4 bases from J, the junction contained 6 bases not matched to a gene. The CDR3 covers 15 residues. The count of this clone is one. This clonotype was sampled from a woman aged 60-70 years with acute or convalescent COVID-19. The chain is built from TRBV29-1 and TRBJ2-3, with 8 bases identical to TRBD2. Sequenced input: peripheral blood. The CDR3 protein is CSVEDGTRGADTQYF. For the CDR3, the DNA is TGCAGCGTTGAAGACGGGACTAGGGGCGCAGATACGCAGTATTTT.